The 20 T cell receptor beta chains listed next were all sequenced from one sample in a study of blood T cell repertoires in COVID-19. Repertoires were generated with immunoSEQ multiplex PCR, while TCRdb's copy carries only in-frame clones and drops some. Here the sample spans about 350,000 clones, around nine tenths being singletons. Sequencing was performed on PBMCs or T cells enriched from blood (not recorded which). Every receptor here comes from a woman younger than 45 who had been exposed to COVID-19.

The V call is TRBV28, the J call TRBJ2-7; tentatively, D is TRBD1 (5 bases). In germline, CDR1 is MDHEN, CDR2 SYDVKM. The CDR3 spans 16 residues. Trimming pared 3 bases from V and 2 bases from J, leaving 17 bases between. The DNA of the CDR3 is TGTGCCAGCAGTTTTAGTGTGGGGCGACAGACCTACGAGCAGTACTTC. Its translation is CASSFSVGRQTYEQYF.

This clone was observed a single time. This CDR3 reads CASSTQLFGELFF. DNA for the CDR3: TGTGCCAGTAGTACCCAACTCTTTGGGGAGCTGTTTTTT. The V call is TRBV19, the J call TRBJ2-2; D remains ambiguous. The CDR3 covers 13 residues. The V end was cut by 4 bases, the J end by 8 bases, with 11 bases between. CDR1 LNHDA and CDR2 SQIVND come from the germline V gene (reference sequence).

The chain has TRBV10-3 and TRBJ2-5; 7 nucleotides match TRBD1. The germline gives CDR1 ENHRY, CDR2 SYGVKD. The CDR3 is 14 amino acids. The trim removed 0 bases at V and 2 bases at J, leaving 0 bases unmatched. The CDR3 spells CAISESRGQETQYF. CDR3 nucleotide sequence: TGTGCCATCAGTGAGTCCAGGGGGCAAGAGACCCAGTACTTC.

The chain employs TRBV13 and TRBJ2-6, with D possibly being TRBD2 (5 bases). The CDR3 sequence is 18 residues long. Deletions cut 5 bases from V and 2 bases from J, with 19 bases between. Germline V gene data show CDR1 as PRHDT and CDR2 as FYEKMQ (reference sequence). The CDR3 spells CASSQPWTPDPGANVLTF. CDR3 nucleotides: TGTGCCAGCAGCCAGCCCTGGACTCCCGACCCTGGGGCCAACGTCCTGACTTTC. Drawing the rest from reference TRBV13 and TRBJ2-6, the complete variable domain is AAGVIQSPRHLIKEKRETATLKCYPIPRHDTVYWYQQGPGQDPQFLISFYEKMQSDKGSIPDRFSAQQFSDYHSELNMSSLELGDSALYFCASSQPWTPDPGANVLTFGAGSRLTVL.

The chain couples TRBV6-5 to TRBJ1-1, with D maybe TRBD1 (5 bases). CDR3 length: 15 amino acids. The germline V gene has CDR1 MNHEY and CDR2 SVGAGI. Trimming stripped 3 bases from V and 2 bases from J, with 13 bases between. The CDR3 region is CASSYWGVGNTEAFF. DNA for the CDR3: TGTGCCAGCAGTTATTGGGGGGTTGGAAACACTGAAGCTTTCTTT.

V is TRBV7-8 and J is TRBJ2-6; 10 bases agree with TRBD1. Germline V gives CDR1 SGHVS, CDR2 FQNEAQ. Losses at the gene ends were 6 bases for V and 9 bases for J; bases not matched to a gene: 5. There are 14 residues in the CDR3. In nucleotides, the CDR3 is TGTGCCAGCAGTCGACAGGGGGCGGTCAACGTCCTGACTTTC. It encodes CASSRQGAVNVLTF.

The chain carries TRBV9 and TRBJ1-3, with D tentatively TRBD1 (5 bases). This CDR3 has 16 amino acids. Germline loops: CDR1 SGDLS, CDR2 YYNGEE. Trimming removed 4 bases at V and 0 bases at J, with 14 bases between. The CDR3 spells CASSRGLMGSGNTIYF. CDR3 sequence (DNA): TGTGCCAGCAGCAGGGGACTTATGGGCTCTGGAAACACCATATATTTT.

The chain uses TRBV10-2 and TRBJ2-7; maybe TRBD2 (5 bases). V lost 5 bases to trimming and J lost 6 bases, with 8 bases between them. The CDR3 consists of 11 residues. Germline V CDR1 and CDR2: WSHSY, SAAADI. CDR3 amino acids: CASSLALEQYF. As DNA, the CDR3 is TGCGCCAGCAGTCTAGCCCTCGAGCAGTACTTC.

V gene TRBV7-3 combines with J gene TRBJ2-3; 10 positions agree with TRBD2. Losses at the gene ends were 1 base for V and 1 base for J; bases not matched to a gene: 5. The germline CDR1 and CDR2 sequences are SGHTA and FQGTGA. The CDR3 length is 17 residues. CDR3 nucleotide sequence: TGTGCCAGCAGCTTAAAGGGAGCGGGAGGGGGCACAGATACGCAGTATTTT. Translating it yields CASSLKGAGGGTDTQYF.

Concerning this clone itself: The junction and the germline gene differ at one end; a read error may be behind it. The V call is TRBV7-7, the J call TRBJ2-5; 13 bases map to TRBD2. The CDR3 spans 16 residues. Germline loops: CDR1 SSHAT, CDR2 FNYEAQ (reference sequence). Here the CDR3 DNA reads TGTGCTAGCAGCTTAGGAGGACTAGCGGGAGAAGAGACCCAGTACTTC. Its translation: CASSLGGLAGEETQYF.

The chain uses TRBV2 and TRBJ2-1; 8 bases map to TRBD2. With V trimmed by 0 bases and J by 0 bases, 7 bases remained unmatched. CDR3 length: 18 residues. The germline gives CDR1 SNHLY, CDR2 FYNNEI. In DNA form, the CDR3 reads TGTGCCAGCAGTGAAGCACTAGCGGCTCGAAGCTCCTACAATGAGCAGTTCTTC. Its protein product is CASSEALAARSSYNEQFF.

V and J are TRBV6-5 and TRBJ2-7; D gene uncertain. This CDR3 has 11 residues. Germline V lookup: CDR1 MNHEY, CDR2 SVGAGI. V lost 6 bases, J lost 3 bases, and 6 bases lay in between. CDR3 amino acids: CASRLSYEQYF. CDR3 sequence (DNA): TGTGCCAGCAGGCTCAGCTACGAGCAGTACTTC.

The J gene is TRBJ2-7, the V gene TRBV28; TRBD2 matches at 13 bases. After removal of 6 bases from V and 2 bases from J, the junction contained 4 bases not matched to a gene. The CDR3 runs 15 residues. The germline V gene has CDR1 MDHEN and CDR2 SYDVKM. CDR3 sequence (DNA): TGTGCCAGCAGCCCGACTAGCGGGAGGCCCTACGAGCAGTACTTC. Translation: CASSPTSGRPYEQYF.

CDR3 DNA: TGTGCCAGCAGCTTAGCCGGGACAACGCGGTTCACTGAAGCTTTCTTT. The encoded protein is CASSLAGTTRFTEAFF. The chain joins TRBV11-2 to TRBJ1-1, with D possibly TRBD1 on 6 matching bases. The V gene lost 1 base and the J gene lost 4 bases, with 16 bases spanning the gap. The CDR3 is 16 residues long. Germline assignment: CDR1 SGHAT and CDR2 FQNNGV.

This chain uses TRBV15 with TRBJ1-5, with TRBD1 identical over 7 bases. The CDR3 is made up of 16 amino acids. The ends lost 0 bases at V and 3 bases at J; junction bases unmatched: 5. In germline, CDR1 is LNHNV, CDR2 YYDKDF (reference sequence). Written as DNA, the CDR3 is TGTGCCACCAGCAGAGAGACAGGGAGGAACAATCAGCCCCAGCATTTT. This codes for CATSRETGRNNQPQHF.

V and J are TRBV29-1 and TRBJ2-3; 7 bases align to TRBD1. The CDR3 loop spans 16 amino acids. V was clipped by 0 bases and J by 0 bases; unmatched bases: 6. Germline V CDR1 and CDR2: SQVTM, ANQGSEA. CDR3 loop: CSVEDTGESSTDTQYF. The DNA of the CDR3 is TGCAGCGTTGAAGATACAGGGGAATCTAGCACAGATACGCAGTATTTT.

This clone is a singleton in its sample. CDR3 DNA: TGCAGCGTTATTTCCCAAACTCCTAAGAGCTCCTACGAGCAGTACTTC. The encoded protein is CSVISQTPKSSYEQYF. V and J are TRBV29-1 and TRBJ2-7; D is uncertain. V lost 5 bases, J lost 0 bases, and 20 bases lay in between. Germline V lookup: CDR1 SQVTM, CDR2 ANQGSEA. The CDR3 totals 16 residues.

The V gene is TRBV24-1, the J gene TRBJ2-5; 7 nucleotides agree with TRBD1. V shed 4 bases, J shed 2 bases, and the junction held 9 bases outside the gene matches. The CDR3 loop spans 16 amino acids. Germline V gene sequence: CDR1 KGHDR, CDR2 SFDVKD. Here the CDR3 reads CATSEETGQAQETQYF. DNA for the CDR3: TGTGCCACCAGTGAGGAGACCGGACAGGCTCAAGAGACCCAGTACTTC.

In this sample, this clone turned up once. The chain combines TRBV14 with TRBJ1-1; no clear D gene. The V gene lost 0 bases and the J gene lost 0 bases, with 11 bases spanning the gap. The CDR3 has 16 amino acids. Germline assignment: CDR1 SGHDN and CDR2 FVKESK. The CDR3 sequence: CASSQEVAGMNTEAFF. DNA of the CDR3: TGTGCCAGCAGCCAAGAGGTGGCGGGAATGAACACTGAAGCTTTCTTT.

The chain has TRBV28 and TRBJ2-7; tentative D call: TRBD1 (6 bases). CDR1 and CDR2 (germline): MDHEN, SYDVKM. The germline V and J ends were trimmed by 5 bases and 3 bases, with 8 bases remaining between them. CDR3 size: 12 residues. CDR3 loop: CASSLDSYEQYF. For the CDR3, the DNA is TGTGCCAGCAGTCTGGACAGCTACGAGCAGTACTTC.